This T cell receptor (beta chain) emerged from a study of blood T cell repertoires in COVID-19. The method was immunoSEQ multiplex PCR; TCRdb's version includes in-frame clones alone and lacks a portion of them. The table records about 200,000 clones, approximately 80% of them present only once. Germline assignment: CDR1 SGHAT and CDR2 FQDESV (reference sequence). This CDR3 spans 14 amino acids. The V end was cut by 3 bases, the J end by 8 bases, with 16 bases between. The clonotype was recovered from a woman older than 75 with acute or convalescent COVID-19. The J gene is TRBJ1-2, the V gene TRBV11-1, with D uncertain. Specimen: peripheral blood. The CDR3: CASSLTDTEGGYTF. The CDR3 coding sequence is TGTGCCAGCAGCTTGACCGACACCGAGGGCGGCTACACCTTC.